This T cell receptor beta chain was identified during a study of CD8 T cells in Susac syndrome. This clonotype appeared a single time. Roughly 0.45 to 1 ug RNA was reverse transcribed with random hexamers. immunoSEQ multiplex PCR amplified TCR beta CDR3 across 54 Vbeta, 13 Jbeta. Via MiXCR, TCRdb re-called the immunoSEQ multiplex PCR reads, giving one row per CDR3 protein. This sample carries tens of thousands of distinct CDR3 sequences, 90% to 95% of them seen once, and the ten largest clones take about 0.47%. This sequence was found in a human donor with multiple sclerosis. Material: CD8+ T cells from PBMCs.

The CDR3 DNA reads as TGTGCCAGCAGCTTGGGACACCCCAACACTGAAGCTTTCTTT. Protein product: CASSLGHPNTEAFF. V gene TRBV5-6 combines with J gene TRBJ1-1; the D is unclear. V was cut by 0 bases and J by 2 bases, with 8 bases left in between. Germline CDR1 is SGHDT and CDR2 is YYEEEE. The CDR3 runs to 14 residues.